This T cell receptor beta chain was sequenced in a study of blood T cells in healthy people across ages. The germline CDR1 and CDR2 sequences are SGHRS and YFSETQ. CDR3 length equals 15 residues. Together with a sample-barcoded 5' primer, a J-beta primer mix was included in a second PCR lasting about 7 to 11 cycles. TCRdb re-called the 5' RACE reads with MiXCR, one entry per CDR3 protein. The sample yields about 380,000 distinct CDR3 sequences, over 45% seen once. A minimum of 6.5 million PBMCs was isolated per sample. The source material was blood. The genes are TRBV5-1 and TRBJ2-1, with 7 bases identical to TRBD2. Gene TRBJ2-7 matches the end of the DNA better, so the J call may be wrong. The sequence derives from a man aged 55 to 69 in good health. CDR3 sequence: CASSTGLVPLDEQYF. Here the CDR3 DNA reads TGCGCCAGCAGCACCGGACTAGTCCCGTTGGATGAGCAGTACTTC.